The next 19 T cell receptor beta chains were all read from a single sample in a study of blood T cell repertoires in COVID-19. The protocol was immunoSEQ multiplex PCR, while the TCRdb copy is restricted to in-frame clones and leaves out a portion. The sample lists about 200,000 clones, 86% occurring once. The sequencing sample was made of PBMCs or T cells enriched from blood (not recorded which). The receptors were sampled from a woman aged 40 to 49 with acute COVID-19.

The genes are TRBV5-8 and TRBJ1-1, with D possibly TRBD1 on 6 matching bases. CDR3 length equals 17 residues. CDR1 is SGHTS, CDR2 YDEGEE, per germline. The V end was cut by 2 bases, the J end by 1 base, with 18 bases between. The chain's CDR3 is CASSLLSGALTNTEAFF. The DNA of the CDR3 is TGTGCCAGCAGCTTATTATCAGGGGCCCTGACGAACACTGAAGCTTTCTTT. Drawing the rest from reference TRBV5-8 and TRBJ1-1, the complete variable domain is EAGVTQSPTHLIKTRGQQATLRCSPISGHTSVYWYQQALGLGLQFLLWYDEGEERNRGNFPPRFSGRQFPNYSSELNVNALELEDSALYLCASSLLSGALTNTEAFFGQGTRLTVV.

The rearrangement uses TRBV9 and TRBJ2-1; 7 nucleotides line up with TRBD2. Trimming removed 4 bases from V and 4 bases from J; junction bases left unmatched: 2. Germline V gene lookup returns CDR1 SGDLS and CDR2 YYNGEE. This CDR3 has 13 residues. The CDR3 DNA sequence: TGTGCCAGCAGCCCGGGGGGTTACAATGAGCAGTTCTTC. Encoded protein: CASSPGGYNEQFF.

The chain carries TRBV5-6 and TRBJ2-3; D may be TRBD2 (6 bases). This CDR3 has 15 residues. Trimming pared 2 bases from V and 4 bases from J, leaving 14 bases between. Germline lookup yields CDR1 SGHDT and CDR2 YYEEEE. The CDR3 reads CASSLWWEVSDTQYF. The DNA for the CDR3 is TGTGCCAGCAGCTTATGGTGGGAGGTATCAGATACGCAGTATTTT.

This chain connects TRBV5-1 to TRBJ2-1, with D possibly TRBD1 on 6 matching bases. The germline V gene encodes CDR1 SGHRS and CDR2 YFSETQ. The V end lost 0 bases, the J end lost 3 bases, and 10 bases lay between the germline ends. The CDR3 is made up of 15 amino acids. CDR3 DNA: TGCGCCAGCAGCTTGGTGGGACACCTCTACAATGAGCAGTTCTTC. Its translation: CASSLVGHLYNEQFF.

The chain uses TRBV28 and TRBJ2-3; unclear D gene. V gave up 2 bases and J gave up 5 bases, with 5 bases separating them. The CDR3 has 12 residues. Germline V gene data show CDR1 as MDHEN and CDR2 as SYDVKM. CDR3: CASSLPKDTQYF. The CDR3 nucleotides read TGTGCCAGCAGTTTACCTAAAGATACGCAGTATTTT.

CDR3 residues: CASSPGFTTDTQYF. CDR3 nucleotides: TGTGCCAGCAGCCCAGGGTTCACAACAGATACGCAGTATTTT. The chain joins TRBV7-9 to TRBJ2-3, with a possible D match to TRBD1 (5 bases). Germline loops: CDR1 SEHNR, CDR2 FQNEAQ (reference sequence). V was shortened by 5 bases and J by 3 bases, with 12 bases between the two germline ends. The CDR3 runs 14 residues.

The chain joins TRBV6-5 to TRBJ2-7; TRBD2 aligns across 9 bases. Germline assignment: CDR1 MNHEY and CDR2 SVGAGI. The CDR3 has 15 amino acids. Trimming removed 9 bases from V and 3 bases from J; junction bases left unmatched: 12. The CDR3 sequence is CASTLSGSQGYEQYF. DNA of the CDR3: TGTGCCAGTACACTTAGCGGGAGTCAAGGCTACGAGCAGTACTTC.

This chain joins TRBV7-2 and TRBJ2-7; D unresolved. The CDR3 runs to 12 residues. Germline V lookup: CDR1 SGHTA, CDR2 FQGNSA. V was pared by 2 bases and J by 2 bases, with 4 bases between. Here the CDR3 reads CASSLNTYEQYF. Here the CDR3 DNA reads TGTGCCAGCAGCTTAAATACCTACGAGCAGTACTTC.

The gene calls are TRBV28 and TRBJ2-3; a weak D match, TRBD2 (5 bases). Looked up from germline, CDR1 is MDHEN and CDR2 is SYDVKM. The CDR3 runs to 11 residues. Trimming stripped 7 bases from V and 4 bases from J, with 6 bases between. The chain's CDR3 is CASIGADTQYF. CDR3 in DNA: TGTGCCAGCATCGGGGCAGATACGCAGTATTTT.

V usage is TRBV11-2 and J usage is TRBJ2-3; 7 bases are shared with TRBD1. The ends lost 3 bases at V and 6 bases at J; junction bases unmatched: 3. The germline V gene encodes CDR1 SGHAT and CDR2 FQNNGV. This CDR3 spans 13 amino acids. The DNA for the CDR3 is TGTGCCAGCAGCTTTACAGGGGTGGATACGCAGTATTTT. It codes for CASSFTGVDTQYF.

The chain joins TRBV18 to TRBJ2-1, with D perhaps TRBD2 (6 bases). CDR1 and CDR2 (germline): KGHSH, LQKENI. The V end was cut by 6 bases, the J end by 1 base, with 16 bases between. This CDR3 comprises 16 residues. The CDR3 reads CASSPSAGTSYNEQFF. The CDR3 bases are TGTGCCAGCTCCCCTTCTGCGGGAACTTCCTACAATGAGCAGTTCTTC. The full variable domain, completed using reference TRBV18 and TRBJ2-1, is NAGVMQNPRHLVRRRGQEARLRCSPMKGHSHVYWYRQLPEEGLKFMVYLQKENIIDESGMPKERFSAEFPKEGPSILRIQQVVRGDSAAYFCASSPSAGTSYNEQFFGPGTRLTVL.

The chain joins TRBV29-1 to TRBJ1-3; D gene uncertain. Germline V gene lookup returns CDR1 SQVTM and CDR2 ANQGSEA. V was trimmed by 5 bases and J by 0 bases, leaving 5 bases between them. CDR3 size: 12 residues. CDR3 amino acids: CSVSDSGNTIYF. The CDR3 DNA follows: TGCAGCGTTAGCGACTCTGGAAACACCATATATTTT. The full variable domain, completed using reference TRBV29-1 and TRBJ1-3, is SAVISQKPSRDICQRGTSLTIQCQVDSQVTMMFWYRQQPGQSLTLIATANQGSEATYESGFVIDKFPISRPNLTFSTLTVSNMSPEDSSIYLCSVSDSGNTIYFGEGSWLTVV.

In DNA form, the CDR3 reads TGTGCCAGCAGCCAAGGACAGACGCCAGCTAATGGAGCTTTCTTT. Protein product: CASSQGQTPANGAFF. The chain joins TRBV11-1 to TRBJ1-1; possibly TRBD1 for D (6 bases). In germline, CDR1 is SGHAT, CDR2 FQDESV (reference sequence). The CDR3 runs to 15 residues. The V and J ends lost 5 bases and 10 bases respectively, with 23 bases between them.

The V and J genes are TRBV19 and TRBJ1-2; perhaps TRBD1 as D (5 bases). Trimming stripped 5 bases from V and 4 bases from J, with 8 bases between. Germline CDR1 reads LNHDA; CDR2 reads SQIVND (reference sequence). The CDR3 runs 12 residues. The CDR3 DNA sequence: TGTGCCAGTAGTCACGACAGCTATGGCTACACCTTC. It codes for CASSHDSYGYTF.

The chain uses TRBV5-1 and TRBJ2-7; D is undetermined. Germline CDR1 and CDR2: SGHRS and YFSETQ. V was trimmed by 2 bases and J by 0 bases, leaving 15 bases between them. CDR3 length: 16 amino acids. The CDR3 DNA is TGCGCCAGCAGCTTCCCCGACAATTCCCTCTCCTACGAGCAGTACTTC. Encoded protein: CASSFPDNSLSYEQYF. Full variable domain (remainder filled in from reference TRBV5-1 and TRBJ2-7): KAGVTQTPRYLIKTRGQQVTLSCSPISGHRSVSWYQQTPGQGLQFLFEYFSETQRNKGNFPGRFSGRQFSNSRSEMNVSTLELGDSALYLCASSFPDNSLSYEQYFGPGTRLTVT.

The chain recombines TRBV7-9 with TRBJ2-7, with TRBD2 as a possible D gene (5 bases). The V and J ends lost 0 bases and 5 bases respectively, with 11 bases between them. The CDR3 sequence is 14 residues long. Germline values: CDR1 SEHNR, CDR2 FQNEAQ (reference sequence). In DNA form, the CDR3 reads TGTGCCAGCAGCTTAGCCGGGGTTAAAGACGAGCAGTACTTC. This codes for CASSLAGVKDEQYF.

The chain recombines TRBV19 with TRBJ2-1; tentatively, D is TRBD2 (5 bases). This CDR3 has 16 residues. V lost 1 base and J 4 bases, leaving 14 bases between the germline ends. Germline V gene data show CDR1 as LNHDA and CDR2 as SQIVND (reference sequence). This CDR3 is CASSIVGRTLYNEQFF. In DNA form, the CDR3 reads TGTGCCAGTAGTATAGTTGGGCGGACTCTATACAATGAGCAGTTCTTC.

This clone was counted a single time. The chain uses TRBV7-9 and TRBJ2-3, with D possibly being TRBD1 (6 bases). V was shortened by 2 bases and J by 8 bases, with 17 bases between the two germline ends. The germline gives CDR1 SEHNR, CDR2 FQNEAQ (reference sequence). The CDR3 covers 15 residues. The CDR3 DNA follows: TGTGCCAGCAGCTTAATGGAACAGGGCAAAGCTACGCAGTATTTT. Translating it yields CASSLMEQGKATQYF.

This clone has a handful of counts. CDR3 nucleotide sequence: TGTGCCAGCAGCCCCTTTCGGCGGGAGGAGACCCAGTACTTC. Residues: CASSPFRREETQYF. The V and J genes are TRBV5-4 and TRBJ2-5, with 7 nucleotides matching TRBD2. There are 14 residues in the CDR3. Germline trimming cut 4 bases from V and 5 bases from J; bases unmatched to any gene: 8. Germline-derived CDR1 and CDR2 are SGHNT and YYREEE (reference sequence). The entire variable domain, with the rest obtained from reference TRBV5-4 and TRBJ2-5, is as follows: ETGVTQSPTHLIKTRGQQVTLRCSSQSGHNTVSWYQQALGQGPQFIFQYYREEENGRGNFPPRFSGLQFPNYSSELNVNALELDDSALYLCASSPFRREETQYFGPGTRLLVL.